This T cell receptor beta chain originates from a study of T cells of healthy individuals. Germline V gene lookup returns CDR1 SQVTM and CDR2 ANQGSEA. This CDR3 spans 14 amino acids. V lost 5 bases to trimming and J lost 2 bases; unmatched junction nucleotides: 4. MiXCR, run by TCRdb on the 5' RACE reads, gives a single entry per CDR3 protein. The data contain 55,000 to 65,000 distinct CDR3 sequences, under 20% of them singletons. This sequence joins TRBV29-1 and TRBJ2-1; 9 bases line up with TRBD2. The sequence was obtained from a human donor in good health. The CDR3 protein is CSVFSSGAYNEQFF. CDR3 nucleotides: TGCAGCGTTTTCTCTAGCGGGGCCTACAATGAGCAGTTCTTC.